These 9 T cell receptor beta chains were sequenced from one sample in a study of blood T cells in healthy people across ages. Combining a sample-barcoded 5' primer with a J-beta primer mix, a second PCR ran for about 7 to 12 cycles. TCRdb analysed the 5' RACE reads with MiXCR anew, one entry per CDR3 protein. The table includes around 800,000 distinct CDR3 sequences, about 46% detected once. The source material was blood. The receptors come from a man at least 80 years old in good health.

This chain uses TRBV11-1 with TRBJ2-7; the D gene is possibly TRBD1 (6 bases). V dropped 5 bases and J dropped 4 bases, with 15 bases sitting between them. This CDR3 is 14 amino acids long. The germline gives CDR1 SGHAT, CDR2 FQDESV (reference sequence). CDR3 amino acids: CASSRRTAAYEQYF. In nucleotides, the CDR3 is TGTGCCAGCAGCAGACGGACAGCCGCTTACGAGCAGTACTTC.

The chain is built from TRBV4-2 and TRBJ2-7; TRBD2 agrees at 14 bases. V shed 4 bases, J shed 7 bases, and the junction held 12 bases outside the gene matches. Germline CDR1 and CDR2: LGHNA and YNFKEQ. The CDR3 is 17 amino acids. CDR3 nucleotide sequence: TGTGCCAGCAGCCGCCAGACTAGCGGGAGGGTATACAATGAGCAGTACTTC. Amino acids: CASSRQTSGRVYNEQYF.

By proportion, this clonotype is medium-sized (0.01 to 0.1%). A read error may produce the germline difference seen at one junction end. This chain links TRBV5-1 with TRBJ2-6; D is undetermined. The CDR3 totals 13 residues. Germline lookup yields CDR1 SGHRS and CDR2 YFSETQ. CDR3 region: CASSLSGANVLTF. As DNA, the CDR3 is TGTGCCAGCAGCTTATCTGGGGCCAACGTCCTGACTTTC.

The chain couples TRBV6-4 to TRBJ2-6; D perhaps matches TRBD1 (5 bases). V shed 8 bases and J shed 3 bases, with 11 bases lying between them. In germline, CDR1 is MRHNA, CDR2 SNTAGT. The CDR3 sequence is 14 residues long. The CDR3 reads CASRQGFGANVLTF. Written as DNA, the CDR3 is TGTGCCAGCCGGCAGGGCTTTGGGGCCAACGTCCTGACTTTC.

The rearrangement links TRBV28 to TRBJ2-7; 11 bases are a match to TRBD2. Per germline, CDR1 MDHEN and CDR2 SYDVKM. The CDR3 has 19 residues. The J segment lost 5 bases and the V segment lost 8 bases, leaving 23 bases of the junction unmatched. The CDR3 is CASRSGWLAGGPGKNEQYF. The CDR3, as DNA: TGTGCCAGCCGTTCGGGGTGGCTAGCGGGAGGTCCCGGCAAGAACGAGCAGTACTTC.

The rearrangement joins TRBV20-1 to TRBJ2-3, with D perhaps assigned TRBD1 or TRBD2 (6 bases each). Germline assignment: CDR1 DFQATT and CDR2 SNEGSKA (reference sequence). Trimming stripped 0 bases from V and 3 bases from J, with 31 bases between. The CDR3 spans 21 residues. CDR3 coding DNA: TGCAGTGCTAGAGAGAGGGCGCAATCTTCCCGGGGGCTTGGTCGTACAGATACGCAGTATTTT. Its translation: CSARERAQSSRGLGRTDTQYF.

In the case of this clonotype: One end of the junction fails to match germline, which may point to a read error. The chain uses TRBV4-1 and TRBJ2-1; no clear D gene. The CDR3 has 18 amino acids. CDR1 and CDR2 from the germline V gene are MGHRA and YSYEKL. The chain's CDR3 is CASGQDRGTWLMGNEQFF. CDR3 coding DNA: TGCGCCAGCGGCCAAGATCGTGGTACATGGCTGATGGGGAATGAGCAGTTCTTC.

This sequence joins TRBV3-1 and TRBJ2-5, with 8 bases aligning to TRBD1. This CDR3 is 15 amino acids long. V lost 6 bases and J lost 4; bases outside the gene matches: 10. Germline CDR1 is LGHDT and CDR2 is YNNKEL (reference sequence). In nucleotides, the CDR3 is TGTGCCAGCAGGCCCCTATCCGGGACAGGAGAGACCCAGTACTTC. Amino acids: CASRPLSGTGETQYF.

The chain uses TRBV2 and TRBJ1-2; the D gene is possibly TRBD1 (6 bases). CDR1 and CDR2 (germline): SNHLY, FYNNEI. Trimming removed 5 bases at V and 4 bases at J, with 14 bases between. This CDR3 contains 14 residues. CDR3 sequence reads: CASSIDRTGYGYTF. The CDR3 coding sequence is TGTGCCAGCAGTATAGACAGGACGGGCTATGGCTACACCTTC.